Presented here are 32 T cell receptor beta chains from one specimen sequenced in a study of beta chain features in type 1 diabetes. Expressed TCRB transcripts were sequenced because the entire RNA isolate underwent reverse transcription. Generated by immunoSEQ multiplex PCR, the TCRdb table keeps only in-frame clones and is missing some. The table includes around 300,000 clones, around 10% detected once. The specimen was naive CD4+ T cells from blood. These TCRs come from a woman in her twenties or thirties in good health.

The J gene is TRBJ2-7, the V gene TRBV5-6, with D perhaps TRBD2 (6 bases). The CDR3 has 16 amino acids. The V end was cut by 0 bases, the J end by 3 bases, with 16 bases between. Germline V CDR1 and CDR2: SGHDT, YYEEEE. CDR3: CASSLVFGGGGYEQYF. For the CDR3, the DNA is TGTGCCAGCAGCTTGGTTTTTGGGGGAGGAGGCTACGAGCAGTACTTC. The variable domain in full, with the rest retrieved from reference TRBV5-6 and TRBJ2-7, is DAGVTQSPTHLIKTRGQQVTLRCSPKSGHDTVSWYQQALGQGPQFIFQYYEEEERQRGNFPDRFSGHQFPNYSSELNVNALLLGDSALYLCASSLVFGGGGYEQYFGPGTRLTVT.

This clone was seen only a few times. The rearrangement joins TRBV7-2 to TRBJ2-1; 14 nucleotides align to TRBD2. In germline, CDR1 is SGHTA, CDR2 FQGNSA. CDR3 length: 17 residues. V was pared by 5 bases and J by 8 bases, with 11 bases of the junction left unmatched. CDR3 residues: CASSTRGTSGRVYEQFF. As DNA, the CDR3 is TGTGCCAGCAGCACACGAGGGACTAGCGGGAGAGTCTATGAGCAGTTCTTC.

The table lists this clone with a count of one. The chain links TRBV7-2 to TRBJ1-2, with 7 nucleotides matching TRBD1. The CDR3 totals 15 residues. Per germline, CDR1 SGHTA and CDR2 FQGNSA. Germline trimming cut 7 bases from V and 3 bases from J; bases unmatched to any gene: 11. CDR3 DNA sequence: TGTGCCAGCACTCTGGGACAGCCAATTGACTATGGCTACACCTTC. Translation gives CASTLGQPIDYGYTF. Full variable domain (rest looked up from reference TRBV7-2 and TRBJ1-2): GAGVSQSPSNKVTEKGKDVELRCDPISGHTALYWYRQSLGQGLEFLIYFQGNSAPDKSGLPSDRFSAERTGGSVSTLTIQRTQQEDSAVYLCASTLGQPIDYGYTFGSGTRLTVV.

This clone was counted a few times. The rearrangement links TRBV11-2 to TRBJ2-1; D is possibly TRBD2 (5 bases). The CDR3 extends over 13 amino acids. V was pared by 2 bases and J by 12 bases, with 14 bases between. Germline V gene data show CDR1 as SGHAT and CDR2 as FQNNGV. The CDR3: CASSLHARGWQFF. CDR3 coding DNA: TGTGCCAGCAGCTTACACGCAAGAGGGTGGCAGTTCTTC.

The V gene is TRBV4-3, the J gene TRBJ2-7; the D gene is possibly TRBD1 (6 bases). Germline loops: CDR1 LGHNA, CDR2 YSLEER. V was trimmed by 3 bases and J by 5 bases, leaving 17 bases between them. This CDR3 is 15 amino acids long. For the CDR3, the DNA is TGCGCCAGCAGCCACGATCCGGGACAACGGGACGAGCAGTACTTC. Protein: CASSHDPGQRDEQYF.

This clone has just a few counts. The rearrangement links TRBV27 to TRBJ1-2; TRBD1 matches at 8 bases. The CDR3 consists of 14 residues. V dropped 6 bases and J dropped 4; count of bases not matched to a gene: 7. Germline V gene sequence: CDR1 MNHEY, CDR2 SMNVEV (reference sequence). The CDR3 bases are TGTGCCAGCAGGAACTCAACAGGGGGCTATGGCTACACCTTC. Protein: CASRNSTGGYGYTF.

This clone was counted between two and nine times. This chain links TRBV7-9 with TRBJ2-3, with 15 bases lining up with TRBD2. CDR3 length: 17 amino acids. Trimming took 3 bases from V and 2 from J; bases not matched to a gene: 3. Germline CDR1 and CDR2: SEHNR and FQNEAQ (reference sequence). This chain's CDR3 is CASSLGLAGGNTDTQYF. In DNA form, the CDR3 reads TGTGCCAGCAGCTTGGGACTAGCGGGAGGAAACACAGATACGCAGTATTTT.

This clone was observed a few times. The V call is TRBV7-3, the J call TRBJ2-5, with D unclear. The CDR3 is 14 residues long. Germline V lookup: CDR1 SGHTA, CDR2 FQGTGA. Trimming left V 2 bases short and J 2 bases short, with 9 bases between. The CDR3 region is CASSLDASQETQYF. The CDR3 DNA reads TGTGCCAGCAGCTTAGATGCCAGTCAAGAGACCCAGTACTTC.

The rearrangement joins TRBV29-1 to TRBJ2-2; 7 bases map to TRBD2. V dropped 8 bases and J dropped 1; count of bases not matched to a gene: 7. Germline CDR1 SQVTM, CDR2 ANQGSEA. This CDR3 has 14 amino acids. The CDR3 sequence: CSFVASGNTGELFF. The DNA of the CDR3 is TGCAGCTTTGTTGCTAGCGGGAACACCGGGGAGCTGTTTTTT.

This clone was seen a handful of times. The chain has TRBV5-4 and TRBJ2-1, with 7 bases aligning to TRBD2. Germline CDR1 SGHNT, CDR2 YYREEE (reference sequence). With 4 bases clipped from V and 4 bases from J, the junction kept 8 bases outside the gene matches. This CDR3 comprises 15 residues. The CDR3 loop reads CASSRTGGGYNEQFF. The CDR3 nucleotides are TGTGCCAGCAGCCGGACGGGGGGTGGGTACAATGAGCAGTTCTTC.

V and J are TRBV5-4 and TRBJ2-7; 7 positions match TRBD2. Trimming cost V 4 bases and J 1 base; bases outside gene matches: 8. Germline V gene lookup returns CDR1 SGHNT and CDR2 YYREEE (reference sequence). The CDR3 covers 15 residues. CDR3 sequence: CASSTQSGKSYEQYF. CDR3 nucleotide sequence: TGTGCCAGCAGCACTCAGAGCGGGAAGTCCTACGAGCAGTACTTC.

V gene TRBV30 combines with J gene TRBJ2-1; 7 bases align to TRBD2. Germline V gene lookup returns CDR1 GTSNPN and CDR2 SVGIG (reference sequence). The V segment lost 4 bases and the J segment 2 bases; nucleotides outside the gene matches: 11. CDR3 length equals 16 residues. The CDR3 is CAWTPYGGGPYNEQFF. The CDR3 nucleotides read TGTGCCTGGACCCCATACGGCGGGGGACCCTACAATGAGCAGTTCTTC.

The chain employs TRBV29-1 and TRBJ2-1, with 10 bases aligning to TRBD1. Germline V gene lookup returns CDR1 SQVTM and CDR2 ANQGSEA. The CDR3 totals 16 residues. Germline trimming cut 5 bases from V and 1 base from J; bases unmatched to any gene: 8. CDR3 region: CSVYGTGERSYNEQFF. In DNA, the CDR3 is TGCAGCGTTTATGGGACAGGGGAAAGGTCCTACAATGAGCAGTTCTTC.

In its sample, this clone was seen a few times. CDR3 region: CASSAGQGISTEAFF. The CDR3 DNA is TGTGCCAGCAGCGCGGGACAGGGAATCTCCACTGAAGCTTTCTTT. The chain carries TRBV7-2 and TRBJ1-1; 9 bases line up with TRBD1. V lost 5 bases to trimming and J lost 4 bases; unmatched junction nucleotides: 8. The CDR3 extends over 15 amino acids. Germline V gene data show CDR1 as SGHTA and CDR2 as FQGNSA.

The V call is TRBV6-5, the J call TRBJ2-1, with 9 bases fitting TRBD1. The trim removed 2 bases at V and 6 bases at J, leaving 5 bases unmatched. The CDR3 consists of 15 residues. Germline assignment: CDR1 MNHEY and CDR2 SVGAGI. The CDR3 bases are TGTGCCAGCAGTTACGACCCGGGACAGGGCAATGAGCAGTTCTTC. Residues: CASSYDPGQGNEQFF.

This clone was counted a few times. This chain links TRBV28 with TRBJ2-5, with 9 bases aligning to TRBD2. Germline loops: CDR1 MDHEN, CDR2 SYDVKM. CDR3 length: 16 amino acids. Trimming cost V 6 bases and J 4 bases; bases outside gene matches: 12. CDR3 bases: TGTGCCAGCAGACGGGGACTAGCTCTGGTCGCAGAGACCCAGTACTTC. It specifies CASRRGLALVAETQYF.

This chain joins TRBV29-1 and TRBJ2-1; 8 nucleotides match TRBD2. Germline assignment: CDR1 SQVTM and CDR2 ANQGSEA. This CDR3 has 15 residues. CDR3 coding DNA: TGCAGGGCTACCTTAGCGGGAAGCTCCTACAATGAGCAGTTCTTC. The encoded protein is CRATLAGSSYNEQFF.

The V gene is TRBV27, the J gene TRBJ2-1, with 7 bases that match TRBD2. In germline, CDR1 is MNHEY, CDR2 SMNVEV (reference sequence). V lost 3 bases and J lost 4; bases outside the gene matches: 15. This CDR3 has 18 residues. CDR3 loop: CASSFEAPGEGLYNEQFF. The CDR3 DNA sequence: TGTGCCAGCAGTTTTGAGGCACCGGGGGAGGGCCTATACAATGAGCAGTTCTTC.

The CDR3 coding sequence is TGCGCCAGCAGAGACAGGGTTGGAACCGGGGAGCTGTTTTTT. Its translation: CASRDRVGTGELFF. The rearrangement uses TRBV4-3 and TRBJ2-2, with TRBD1 matching 7 bases. CDR3 length: 14 residues. Germline V lookup: CDR1 LGHNA, CDR2 YSLEER. With 6 bases clipped from V and 5 bases from J, the junction kept 6 bases outside the gene matches.

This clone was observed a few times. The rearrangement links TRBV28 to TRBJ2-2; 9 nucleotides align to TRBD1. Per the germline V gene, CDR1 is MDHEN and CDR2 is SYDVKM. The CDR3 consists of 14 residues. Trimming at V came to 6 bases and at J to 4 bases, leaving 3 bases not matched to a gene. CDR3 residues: CASRDRGSTGELFF. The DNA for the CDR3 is TGTGCCAGCAGGGACAGGGGATCCACCGGGGAGCTGTTTTTT.

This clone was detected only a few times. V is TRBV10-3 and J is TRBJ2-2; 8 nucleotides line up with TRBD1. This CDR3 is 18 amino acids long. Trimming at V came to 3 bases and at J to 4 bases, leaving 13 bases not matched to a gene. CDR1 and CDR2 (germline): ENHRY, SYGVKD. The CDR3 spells CAISEEGAGTGTTGELFF. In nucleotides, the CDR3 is TGTGCCATCAGTGAAGAGGGGGCCGGGACAGGTACCACCGGGGAGCTGTTTTTT.

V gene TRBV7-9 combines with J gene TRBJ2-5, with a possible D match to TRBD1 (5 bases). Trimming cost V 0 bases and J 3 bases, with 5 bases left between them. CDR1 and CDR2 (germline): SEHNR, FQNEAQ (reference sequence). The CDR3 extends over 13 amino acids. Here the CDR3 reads CASSLAREETQYF. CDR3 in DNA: TGTGCCAGCAGCTTAGCCAGGGAAGAGACCCAGTACTTC.

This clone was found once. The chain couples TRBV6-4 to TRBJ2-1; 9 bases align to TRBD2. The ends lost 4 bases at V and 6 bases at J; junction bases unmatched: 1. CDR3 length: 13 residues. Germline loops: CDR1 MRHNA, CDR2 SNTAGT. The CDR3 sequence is CASSASGINEQFF. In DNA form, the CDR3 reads TGTGCCAGCAGTGCTAGCGGGATCAATGAGCAGTTCTTC.

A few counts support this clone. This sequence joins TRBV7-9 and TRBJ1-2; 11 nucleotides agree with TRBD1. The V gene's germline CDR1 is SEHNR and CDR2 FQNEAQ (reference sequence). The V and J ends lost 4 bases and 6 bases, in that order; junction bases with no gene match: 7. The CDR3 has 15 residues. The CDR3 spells CASSSFGQGADGYTF. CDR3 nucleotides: TGTGCCAGCAGCTCCTTCGGACAGGGGGCGGATGGCTACACCTTC.

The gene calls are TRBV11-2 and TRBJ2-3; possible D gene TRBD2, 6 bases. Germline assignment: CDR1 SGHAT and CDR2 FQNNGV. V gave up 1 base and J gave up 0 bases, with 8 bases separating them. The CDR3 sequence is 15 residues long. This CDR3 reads CASSLVAGSTDTQYF. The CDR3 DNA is TGTGCCAGCAGCTTAGTTGCGGGGAGCACAGATACGCAGTATTTT.

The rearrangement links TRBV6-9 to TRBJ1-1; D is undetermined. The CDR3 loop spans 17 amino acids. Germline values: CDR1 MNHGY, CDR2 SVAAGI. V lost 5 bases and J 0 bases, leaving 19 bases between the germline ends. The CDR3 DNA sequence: TGTGCCAGCAGTGGGGAACGAGGTGGGGAGGTGAACACTGAAGCTTTCTTT. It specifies CASSGERGGEVNTEAFF.

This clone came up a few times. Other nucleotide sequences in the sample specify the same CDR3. This chain's CDR3 is CASSLSSGSYNEQFF. CDR3 in DNA: TGCGCCAGCAGCTTGAGTAGCGGCTCTTACAATGAGCAGTTCTTC. The chain is built from TRBV5-1 and TRBJ2-1; possible D gene TRBD2, 6 bases. CDR1 and CDR2 from the germline V gene are SGHRS and YFSETQ. The ends were cut back, 1 base at V and 4 bases at J, with 12 bases in the middle. This CDR3 is built from 15 residues.

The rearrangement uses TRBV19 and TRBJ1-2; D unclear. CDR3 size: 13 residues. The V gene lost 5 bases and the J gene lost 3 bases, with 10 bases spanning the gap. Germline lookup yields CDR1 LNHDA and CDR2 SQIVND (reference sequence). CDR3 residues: CASSEGEDYGYTF. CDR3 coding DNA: TGTGCCAGTAGTGAGGGAGAAGACTATGGCTACACCTTC.

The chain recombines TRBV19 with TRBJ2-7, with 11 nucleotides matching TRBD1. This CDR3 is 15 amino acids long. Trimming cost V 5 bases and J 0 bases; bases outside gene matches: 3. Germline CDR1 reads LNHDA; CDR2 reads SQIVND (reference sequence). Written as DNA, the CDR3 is TGTGCCAGTAGTTCCGGGACAGGGGGCTCCTACGAGCAGTACTTC. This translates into CASSSGTGGSYEQYF.

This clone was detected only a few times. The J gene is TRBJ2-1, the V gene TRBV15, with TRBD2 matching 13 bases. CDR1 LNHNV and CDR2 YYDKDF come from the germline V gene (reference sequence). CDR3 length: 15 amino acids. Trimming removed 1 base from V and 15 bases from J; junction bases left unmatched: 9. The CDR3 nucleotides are TGTGCCACCAGCAGAGGGGGACTAGCGGGAAGTCTACCGTTCTTC. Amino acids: CATSRGGLAGSLPFF.

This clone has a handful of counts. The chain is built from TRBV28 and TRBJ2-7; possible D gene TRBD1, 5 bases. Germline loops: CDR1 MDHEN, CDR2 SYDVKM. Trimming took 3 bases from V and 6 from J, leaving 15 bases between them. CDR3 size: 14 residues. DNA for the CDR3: TGTGCCAGCAGTTTTTGGACAAGGACCTCCGAGCAGTACTTC. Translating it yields CASSFWTRTSEQYF.

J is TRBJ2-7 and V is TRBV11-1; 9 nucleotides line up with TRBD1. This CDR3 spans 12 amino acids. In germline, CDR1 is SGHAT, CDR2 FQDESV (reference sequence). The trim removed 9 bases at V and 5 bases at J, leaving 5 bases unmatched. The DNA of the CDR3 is TGTGCCAGTATGGACAGGGGAAACGAGCAGTACTTC. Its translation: CASMDRGNEQYF.